Each of the 29 T cell receptor beta chains below was sequenced from the same sample in a study of T cells in Graves' hyperthyroidism and ophthalmopathy. RNA transcripts provided the source from which TCR beta CDR3 regions were amplified. HTBI primers were used for first-round RT-PCR of the TCR CDR3. TCRdb independently ran MiXCR on the multiplex PCR reads; one entry per CDR3 protein. Counted here are 360,000 or so distinct CDR3 sequences, 15% occurring once; the ten biggest clones make up approximately 19%. What was sequenced was blood. The receptors come from a woman in her sixties or seventies with Graves' ophthalmopathy.

The CDR3 DNA reads TGTGCCAGTAGTAAGGGGCTAGCGGGAGGGCCTCACAATGAGCAGTTCTTC. Its translation is CASSKGLAGGPHNEQFF. This chain joins TRBV19 and TRBJ2-1; 12 nucleotides align to TRBD2. This CDR3 region has 17 residues. J lost 5 bases, V lost 4 bases, and 9 bases had no gene match. CDR1 is LNHDA and CDR2 is SQIVND in the germline V gene (reference sequence).

This clonotype was counted ten times or more. V and J are TRBV12-3 or TRBV12-4 and TRBJ2-3, with D perhaps TRBD2 (5 bases). V lost 7 bases to trimming and J lost 1 base, with 18 bases between them. This CDR3 contains 16 residues. In DNA form, the CDR3 reads TGTGCCAGCAAACCCCTAGCCACCCGAGGCACAGATACGCAGTATTTT. Its protein product is CASKPLATRGTDTQYF.

This clonotype was seen repeatedly, ten times or more. The chain recombines TRBV28 with TRBJ2-1; 8 bases map to TRBD1. Per the germline V gene, CDR1 is MDHEN and CDR2 is SYDVKM. The CDR3 extends over 13 amino acids. Unmatched junction bases numbered 4, after V lost 7 bases and J lost 5 bases. This chain's CDR3 is CASTDRVDNEQFF. CDR3 nucleotides: TGTGCCAGCACGGACAGGGTTGACAATGAGCAGTTCTTC.

This clonotype was detected many times. This rearrangement joins TRBV3-1 to TRBJ2-6; D gene ambiguous. The CDR3 totals 15 residues. Germline loops: CDR1 LGHDT, CDR2 YNNKEL (reference sequence). The V end was cut by 4 bases, the J end by 2 bases, with 9 bases between. This chain's CDR3 is CASSRYQPGANVLTF. The CDR3 DNA is TGTGCCAGCAGCCGCTACCAACCTGGGGCCAACGTCCTGACTTTC.

Concerning this clonotype itself: Given a much more abundant clone one base away, this may be a read error. The chain has TRBV7-8 and TRBJ2-7; D gene ambiguous. V lost 11 bases to trimming and J lost 6 bases, with 17 bases between them. Germline CDR1 reads SGHVS; CDR2 reads FQNEAQ. The CDR3 sequence is 12 residues long. CDR3 sequence: CAGTPGGPEQYF. Here the CDR3 DNA reads TGTGCCGGCACCCCGGGTGGTCCCGAGCAGTACTTC.

The sample holds many counts of this clonotype. The chain couples TRBV2 to TRBJ2-5; 9 bases match TRBD2. J was trimmed by 2 bases and V by 1 base; bases with no gene match: 5. This CDR3 region has 16 residues. The germline gives CDR1 SNHLY, CDR2 FYNNEI. In nucleotides, the CDR3 is TGTGCCAGCAGTGAAGGACTAGCGGATTCTCAAGAGACCCAGTACTTC. Translated: CASSEGLADSQETQYF.

This sequence joins TRBV19 and TRBJ2-2; 9 bases map to TRBD1. Looked up from germline, CDR1 is LNHDA and CDR2 is SQIVND (reference sequence). Unmatched junction bases numbered 6, after V lost 7 bases and J lost 3 bases. The CDR3 has 15 amino acids. The CDR3 sequence is CASKRGDRDTGELFF. CDR3 in DNA: TGTGCCAGTAAAAGGGGGGACAGGGACACCGGGGAGCTGTTTTTT.

This clonotype has a handful of counts. The rearrangement links TRBV27 to TRBJ2-7, with D possibly TRBD2 on 5 matching bases. CDR1 and CDR2 (germline): MNHEY, SMNVEV (reference sequence). V was cut by 8 bases and J by 3 bases, with 17 bases left in between. CDR3 length: 14 amino acids. In DNA form, the CDR3 reads TGTGCCAGCGGGGAAAAGCGAGAGGGCTACGAGCAGTACTTC. The encoded protein is CASGEKREGYEQYF.

This clonotype turned up a few times. The chain uses TRBV29-1 and TRBJ2-3; D unresolved. V lost 2 bases and J 1 base, leaving 10 bases between the germline ends. CDR3 length: 14 amino acids. Germline assignment: CDR1 SQVTM and CDR2 ANQGSEA. The CDR3 DNA reads TGCAGCGTTGAATCCCGACGGGGCACAGATACGCAGTATTTT. It codes for CSVESRRGTDTQYF.

There are many counts of this clonotype. This chain links TRBV14 with TRBJ2-1; D unresolved. The V gene's germline CDR1 is SGHDN and CDR2 FVKESK. This CDR3 region has 16 residues. Trimming stripped 1 base from V and 2 bases from J, with 12 bases between. CDR3 protein: CASSQGMNRPYNEQFF. CDR3 nucleotide sequence: TGTGCCAGCAGCCAAGGAATGAACAGACCCTACAATGAGCAGTTCTTC.

This clonotype appeared a few times. The CDR3 coding sequence is TGCGCCAGCAGCGGAGCGGGGGTACGGGAGACCCAGTACTTC. Protein product: CASSGAGVRETQYF. The rearrangement links TRBV5-1 to TRBJ2-5, with 8 positions matching TRBD2. Germline CDR1 and CDR2: SGHRS and YFSETQ. With 4 bases clipped from V and 5 bases from J, the junction kept 7 bases outside the gene matches. The CDR3 totals 14 residues.

This clonotype was counted ten times or more. This chain links TRBV5-1 with TRBJ2-7; 13 nucleotides match TRBD2. Germline values: CDR1 SGHRS, CDR2 YFSETQ. The CDR3 runs 18 residues. The V gene end was trimmed by 3 bases and the J gene end by 3 bases; junction bases not matched to a gene: 12. CDR3 coding DNA: TGCGCCAGCAGCTACCATTCGATAGGACTAGCGGGAGTCTACGAGCAGTACTTC. This translates into CASSYHSIGLAGVYEQYF. The whole variable domain, remainder taken from reference TRBV5-1 and TRBJ2-7, is KAGVTQTPRYLIKTRGQQVTLSCSPISGHRSVSWYQQTPGQGLQFLFEYFSETQRNKGNFPGRFSGRQFSNSRSEMNVSTLELGDSALYLCASSYHSIGLAGVYEQYFGPGTRLTVT.

This clonotype has ten or more counts. The V gene is TRBV5-1, the J gene TRBJ2-3, with D tentatively TRBD1 or TRBD2 (6 bases each). Germline CDR1 is SGHRS and CDR2 is YFSETQ. Trimming removed 1 base from V and 5 bases from J, with 17 bases in between. This CDR3 contains 16 residues. The DNA of the CDR3 is TGCGCCAGCAGCTTGATGATAGCCGGAGGGGGAGATACGCAGTATTTT. Protein product: CASSLMIAGGGDTQYF. Complete variable domain (other parts from reference TRBV5-1 and TRBJ2-3): KAGVTQTPRYLIKTRGQQVTLSCSPISGHRSVSWYQQTPGQGLQFLFEYFSETQRNKGNFPGRFSGRQFSNSRSEMNVSTLELGDSALYLCASSLMIAGGGDTQYFGPGTRLTVL.

This clonotype has at least ten counts. The rearrangement links TRBV20-1 to TRBJ2-7, with 7 bases lining up with TRBD2. With V trimmed by 1 base and J by 3 bases, 9 bases remained unmatched. CDR1 and CDR2 (germline): DFQATT, SNEGSKA (reference sequence). The CDR3 sequence is 15 residues long. The chain's CDR3 is CSARGGTTNYYEQYF. CDR3 DNA: TGCAGTGCTAGAGGGGGGACTACAAATTACTACGAGCAGTACTTC.

In its sample, this clonotype was seen many times. The chain is built from TRBV28 and TRBJ2-1; D not resolved. CDR3 length: 13 residues. V was clipped by 7 bases and J by 8 bases, with 15 bases between them. Germline V gene data show CDR1 as MDHEN and CDR2 as SYDVKM. The chain's CDR3 is CASKFGNRHEQFF. The CDR3 DNA reads TGTGCCAGCAAATTTGGGAATCGCCATGAGCAGTTCTTC.

This clonotype has more than one count but fewer than ten. V usage is TRBV28 and J usage is TRBJ2-2; D is undetermined. Between the trimmed V and J ends, which lost 6 bases and 2 bases, there was a span of 16 bases. Looked up from germline, CDR1 is MDHEN and CDR2 is SYDVKM. The CDR3 sequence is 16 residues long. The CDR3 nucleotides are TGTGCCAGCAGCAGTGGACCCGGCCATAACACCGGGGAGCTGTTTTTT. It codes for CASSSGPGHNTGELFF.

This clonotype has a count of ten or more. V gene TRBV28 combines with J gene TRBJ2-7, with TRBD2 matching over 8 bases. The CDR3 covers 14 residues. CDR1 and CDR2 from the germline V gene are MDHEN and SYDVKM. Trimming cost V 6 bases and J 3 bases; bases outside gene matches: 7. The CDR3 DNA sequence: TGTGCCAGCAGCCTACTAGCGGATAGCTACGAGCAGTACTTC. It specifies CASSLLADSYEQYF.

This clonotype was observed at least ten times. The chain joins TRBV18 to TRBJ2-1; D may correspond to TRBD1 or TRBD2 (7 bases each). This CDR3 is 15 amino acids long. The V gene lost 7 bases and the J gene lost 0 bases, with 13 bases spanning the gap. Germline V gene sequence: CDR1 KGHSH, CDR2 LQKENI. CDR3 residues: CASYRGGSSYNEQFF. As DNA, the CDR3 is TGTGCCAGCTACAGGGGCGGGAGCTCCTACAATGAGCAGTTCTTC.

This clonotype occurred many times. The rearrangement links TRBV5-1 to TRBJ1-4; D is undetermined. Per the germline V gene, CDR1 is SGHRS and CDR2 is YFSETQ. There are 14 residues in the CDR3. Trimming pared 0 bases from V and 6 bases from J, leaving 9 bases between. The DNA for the CDR3 is TGCGCCAGCAGCTTGGGTCGGCCCGATGAAAAACTGTTTTTT. It yields the protein CASSLGRPDEKLFF.

This clonotype has more than one count but fewer than ten. This chain uses TRBV24-1 with TRBJ2-5, with D hard to call. The CDR3 is 16 amino acids. Germline CDR1 is KGHDR and CDR2 is SFDVKD. Trimming removed 0 bases at V and 6 bases at J, with 16 bases between. This CDR3 is CATSDLDCLEIKTQYF. In nucleotides, the CDR3 is TGTGCCACCAGTGATTTGGACTGCTTAGAGATCAAGACCCAGTACTTC.

This clonotype was seen more than once but under ten times. DNA for the CDR3: TGTGCCATCAGGGGAGAGGTGAACTATGGCTACACCTTC. It specifies CAIRGEVNYGYTF. The gene calls are TRBV10-3 and TRBJ1-2, with D hard to call. The CDR3 covers 13 residues. CDR1 and CDR2 (germline): ENHRY, SYGVKD. V was cut by 6 bases and J by 2 bases, with 10 bases left in between.

About this clonotype: The conserved phenylalanine or tryptophan normally closing the CDR3 is absent here, so this likely arose from a read error. This chain connects TRBV20-1 to TRBJ2-7; 15 bases are a match to TRBD2. CDR3 length: 16 amino acids. Germline V gene data show CDR1 as DFQATT and CDR2 as SNEGSKA (reference sequence). With V trimmed by 6 bases and J by 5 bases, 11 bases remained unmatched. CDR3 protein: CSASGTSGRIQDEQYL. The CDR3 DNA is TGCAGTGCGAGCGGGACTAGCGGGAGGATCCAGGACGAGCAGTACCTC.

There are many counts of this clonotype. The V gene is TRBV30, the J gene TRBJ1-2; D is perhaps TRBD1 (5 bases). Trimming removed 2 bases at V and 3 bases at J, with 10 bases between. The CDR3 loop spans 13 amino acids. Germline V gene sequence: CDR1 GTSNPN, CDR2 SVGIG (reference sequence). CDR3 protein: CAWSQGGDYGYTF. CDR3 in DNA: TGTGCCTGGAGTCAGGGCGGAGACTATGGCTACACCTTC.

Worth noting for this clonotype: A much larger clone sits a single nucleotide away, making a read error possible. The chain couples TRBV25-1 to TRBJ2-3, with 7 bases matching TRBD2. This CDR3 region has 12 residues. The germline gives CDR1 MGHDK, CDR2 SYGVNS. The V gene end was trimmed by 7 bases and the J gene end by 5 bases; junction bases not matched to a gene: 3. CDR3 nucleotides: TGTGCCAGCACCTGGGGGGGAGATACGCAGTATTTT. It yields the protein CASTWGGDTQYF.

The CDR3 loop reads CASSLQDRVNTGELFF. Written as DNA, the CDR3 is TGTGCCAGTAGTCTCCAGGACAGGGTGAACACCGGGGAGCTGTTTTTT. The chain couples TRBV19 to TRBJ2-2; 8 bases align to TRBD1. CDR3 length: 16 amino acids. The germline CDR1 and CDR2 sequences are LNHDA and SQIVND (reference sequence). V gave up 5 bases and J gave up 1 base; unmatched junction bases: 6.

At least ten counts were recorded for this clonotype. This chain links TRBV16 with TRBJ1-1; a weak D match, TRBD1 (5 bases). Per germline, CDR1 KGHSY and CDR2 FQNENV. The V end was cut by 1 base, the J end by 8 bases, with 5 bases between. CDR3 length: 11 amino acids. This CDR3 reads CASSQWGEAFF. The CDR3 coding sequence is TGTGCCAGCAGCCAATGGGGGGAAGCTTTCTTT. The entire variable domain, with the rest obtained from reference TRBV16 and TRBJ1-1, is as follows: GEEVAQTPKHLVRGEGQKAKLYCAPIKGHSYVFWYQQVLKNEFKFLISFQNENVFDETGMPKERFSAKCLPNSPCSLEIQATKLEDSAVYFCASSQWGEAFFGQGTRLTVV.

This chain uses TRBV15 with TRBJ1-1; D is undetermined. The CDR3 has 13 residues. Trimming took off 5 bases at V and 2 bases at J, with 9 bases between the two ends. The V gene's germline CDR1 is LNHNV and CDR2 YYDKDF (reference sequence). The chain's CDR3 is CATSWASNTEAFF. CDR3 nucleotides: TGTGCCACCAGCTGGGCCTCCAACACTGAAGCTTTCTTT.

As for this clonotype: This may arise from a read error, as a much more abundant clone is one base away. The chain uses TRBV11-2 and TRBJ2-6; D is unclear. Trimming took 10 bases from V and 0 from J, leaving 13 bases between them. This CDR3 comprises 15 residues. CDR1 and CDR2 (germline): SGHAT, FQNNGV. In DNA, the CDR3 is TGTGCCAACCGGCGGACCGGCTCTGGGGCCAACGTCCTGACTTTC. As protein: CANRRTGSGANVLTF.

The chain links TRBV5-8 to TRBJ1-2; a weak D match, TRBD1 (5 bases). This CDR3 contains 13 residues. Germline CDR1 and CDR2: SGHTS and YDEGEE. Trimming left V 4 bases short and J 4 bases short, with 11 bases between. The CDR3 DNA is TGTGCCAGCAGCAAGGGGACCTTCTATGGCTACACCTTC. This sequence encodes CASSKGTFYGYTF.